The 26 T cell receptor beta chains in this list originate from one sample, sequenced in a study of blood T cells in healthy people across ages. A second PCR, run for about 6 to 11 cycles, used a sample-barcoded 5' primer plus a J-beta primer mix. Each CDR3 protein is one row after TCRdb ran MiXCR on the 5' RACE reads. The sample carries about 1,500,000 distinct CDR3 sequences, roughly 28% recorded once. The specimen was blood. Source of these receptors: a woman under 40 in good health.

This clonotype has a handful of counts. The chain couples TRBV24-1 to TRBJ2-1; D remains ambiguous. V dropped 2 bases and J dropped 3 bases, with 7 bases sitting between them. This CDR3 has 14 amino acids. Per the germline V gene, CDR1 is KGHDR and CDR2 is SFDVKD. For the CDR3, the DNA is TGTGCCACCAGTGATTGGCGCAGCTACAATGAGCAGTTCTTC. It encodes CATSDWRSYNEQFF.

The rearrangement uses TRBV12-3 or TRBV12-4 and TRBJ1-4; D not resolved. V shed 4 bases and J shed 6 bases, with 6 bases lying between them. This CDR3 comprises 12 residues. The CDR3 region is CASSSEDEKLFF. For the CDR3, the DNA is TGTGCCAGCAGTTCCGAAGATGAAAAACTGTTTTTT.

This clonotype was recorded at least ten times. The V call is TRBV5-1, the J call TRBJ1-1; 8 positions agree with TRBD1. Germline assignment: CDR1 SGHRS and CDR2 YFSETQ. The CDR3 is made up of 13 amino acids. V was clipped by 4 bases and J by 6 bases; unmatched bases: 5. The CDR3 bases are TGCGCCAGCAGCCCAGGGACAGGAGCTGAAGCTTTCTTT. This codes for CASSPGTGAEAFF.

The rearrangement links TRBV2 to TRBJ1-2; no reliable D call. Between the trimmed V and J ends, which lost 4 bases and 4 bases, there was a span of 7 bases. CDR1 is SNHLY, CDR2 FYNNEI, per germline. The CDR3 has 12 residues. The CDR3 DNA reads TGTGCCAGCAGTGTTCGGCCCTATGGCTACACCTTC. This sequence encodes CASSVRPYGYTF.

In this sample, this clonotype turned up many times. The rearrangement links TRBV18 to TRBJ2-7, with D tentatively TRBD2 (6 bases). Trimming took 6 bases from V and 4 from J, leaving 13 bases between them. The CDR3 totals 13 residues. Germline V CDR1 and CDR2: KGHSH, LQKENI. The DNA of the CDR3 is TGTGCCAGCTCCACACAAGGGACTTACGAGCAGTACTTC. Its protein product is CASSTQGTYEQYF.

The V and J genes are TRBV5-1 and TRBJ2-1, with 11 bases fitting TRBD2. The CDR3 covers 18 residues. CDR1 and CDR2 from the germline V gene are SGHRS and YFSETQ. The trim removed 0 bases at V and 2 bases at J, leaving 7 bases unmatched. The CDR3, as DNA: TGCGCCAGCAGCTTGGTTCCTAGCGGGGGGTCCACCTACAATGAGCAGTTCTTC. The encoded protein is CASSLVPSGGSTYNEQFF. The whole variable domain, filled in from reference TRBV5-1 and TRBJ2-1, reads KAGVTQTPRYLIKTRGQQVTLSCSPISGHRSVSWYQQTPGQGLQFLFEYFSETQRNKGNFPGRFSGRQFSNSRSEMNVSTLELGDSALYLCASSLVPSGGSTYNEQFFGPGTRLTVL.

The chain combines TRBV20-1 with TRBJ2-1, with TRBD1 as a possible D gene (6 bases). Germline lookup yields CDR1 DFQATT and CDR2 SNEGSKA (reference sequence). V lost 0 bases, J lost 10 bases, and 10 bases lay in between. There are 12 residues in the CDR3. The CDR3 DNA reads as TGCAGTGCTAGAGACGCTGGGACAGAGCAGTTCTTC. Translated, it gives CSARDAGTEQFF.

This clonotype was counted only a few times. The chain is built from TRBV29-1 and TRBJ2-7, with a weak D call TRBD2 (7 bases). CDR1 is SQVTM, CDR2 ANQGSEA, per germline. V lost 3 bases and J 11 bases, leaving 17 bases between the germline ends. CDR3 size: 12 residues. The CDR3 DNA reads as TGCAGCGTTGAGGTGGGGGGGCTCGCCGAGTACTTC. Translated: CSVEVGGLAEYF.

The V and J genes are TRBV5-1 and TRBJ2-1; D possibly corresponds to TRBD2 (5 bases). Trimming removed 2 bases at V and 5 bases at J, with 11 bases between. The germline V gene encodes CDR1 SGHRS and CDR2 YFSETQ. The CDR3 spans 14 residues. CDR3 sequence (DNA): TGCGCCAGCAGCTTCCAAGCGGTCAACAATGAGCAGTTCTTC. This translates into CASSFQAVNNEQFF.

This clonotype was seen many times. The chain employs TRBV6-2 or TRBV6-3 and TRBJ2-7; 8 positions agree with TRBD2. J lost 5 bases, V lost 2 bases, and 14 bases had no gene match. Germline CDR1 is MNHEY and CDR2 is SVGEGT. The CDR3 length is 17 residues. CDR3 region: CASSYGSGNSGGDEQYF. The CDR3 DNA reads TGTGCCAGCAGTTACGGGAGCGGGAACTCGGGAGGGGACGAGCAGTACTTC.

The CDR3 bases are TGTGCCAGCAGCCAAGATGGAGGGGGGCACTATGGCTACACCTTC. This sequence encodes CASSQDGGGHYGYTF. The V gene is TRBV3-1, the J gene TRBJ1-2; TRBD1 might be the D (6 bases). The CDR3 has 15 amino acids. CDR1 and CDR2 from the germline V gene are LGHDT and YNNKEL (reference sequence). The V and J ends lost 0 bases and 3 bases respectively, with 11 bases between them.

The V gene is TRBV20-1, the J gene TRBJ2-2; TRBD2 aligns across 10 bases. CDR3 size: 15 residues. Trimming removed 5 bases from V and 2 bases from J; junction bases left unmatched: 5. Germline CDR1 DFQATT, CDR2 SNEGSKA (reference sequence). CDR3 residues: CSAYPSGSNTGELFF. The CDR3 region has the DNA TGCAGTGCTTACCCTAGCGGGAGCAACACCGGGGAGCTGTTTTTT.

Concerning this clonotype itself: One junction end disagrees with the germline gene, perhaps due to a read error. The chain joins TRBV25-1 to TRBJ2-4; unclear D gene. The tail of the sequence fits TRBJ2-7 better, so the J call may be wrong. Germline V gene data show CDR1 as MGHDK and CDR2 as SYGVNS. The CDR3 sequence is 15 residues long. CDR3 loop: CANSDNAGLLYEQYF. As DNA, the CDR3 is TGTGCCAACAGTGATAACGCCGGCCTCCTCTACGAGCAGTACTTC.

This clonotype was recorded a few times. CDR3 nucleotide sequence: TGTGCCAGCAGCGACGGCTCCCGGGATGGCTACACCTTC. It specifies CASSDGSRDGYTF. The V gene is TRBV6-2 or TRBV6-3, the J gene TRBJ1-2; D gene unclear. Trimming stripped 6 bases from V and 6 bases from J, with 14 bases between. The length of the CDR3 is 13 residues. The germline V gene has CDR1 MNHEY and CDR2 SVGEGT.

This clonotype was found a few times. V is TRBV14 and J is TRBJ2-1; 7 nucleotides line up with TRBD2. J gave up 7 bases and V 4 bases, and 7 bases lay outside the gene matches. CDR1 is SGHDN and CDR2 is FVKESK in the germline V gene. The CDR3 runs 14 residues. CDR3: CASSLRRETNEQFF. CDR3 nucleotide sequence: TGTGCCAGCAGCCTTCGGCGGGAGACGAATGAGCAGTTCTTC.

The chain recombines TRBV4-3 with TRBJ2-1, with 12 nucleotides matching TRBD2. This CDR3 comprises 18 residues. CDR1 and CDR2 (germline): LGHNA, YSLEER. Trimming took 0 bases from V and 4 from J; bases not matched to a gene: 7. The CDR3 region is CASSQENFGTSGYNEQFF. In DNA form, the CDR3 reads TGCGCCAGCAGCCAAGAAAATTTTGGGACTAGCGGGTACAATGAGCAGTTCTTC.

This clonotype has more than one count but fewer than ten. The chain uses TRBV7-9 and TRBJ2-3; 7 bases match TRBD1. After removal of 6 bases from V and 5 bases from J, the junction contained 14 bases not matched to a gene. CDR1 SEHNR and CDR2 FQNEAQ come from the germline V gene (reference sequence). The CDR3 consists of 16 residues. The CDR3 DNA sequence: TGTGCCAGCAGGGTGGGACAGCCGCGGGCGCTAGATACGCAGTATTTT. The encoded protein is CASRVGQPRALDTQYF.

The CDR3 nucleotides are TGTGCCAGCAGCTCCAACTGGAATGAGCAGTTCTTC. As protein: CASSSNWNEQFF. The V gene is TRBV11-2, the J gene TRBJ2-1; D unclear. Germline V gene lookup returns CDR1 SGHAT and CDR2 FQNNGV. The CDR3 covers 12 residues. The V end was cut by 4 bases, the J end by 7 bases, with 8 bases between. Variable domain in full (rest from reference TRBV11-2 and TRBJ2-1): EAGVAQSPRYKIIEKRQSVAFWCNPISGHATLYWYQQILGQGPKLLIQFQNNGVVDDSQLPKDRFSAERLKGVDSTLKIQPAKLEDSAVYLCASSSNWNEQFFGPGTRLTVL.

The rearrangement uses TRBV7-2 and TRBJ1-4; TRBD1 agrees at 8 bases. V shed 3 bases and J 7 bases; nucleotides not matched to a gene: 4. The CDR3 covers 14 residues. Germline V gene lookup returns CDR1 SGHTA and CDR2 FQGNSA. CDR3 region: CASSFTGGGEKLFF. The CDR3 DNA follows: TGTGCCAGCAGCTTCACAGGGGGAGGTGAAAAACTGTTTTTT.

This clonotype has a count of ten or more. The J gene is TRBJ2-7, the V gene TRBV10-3; 8 nucleotides agree with TRBD1. The CDR3 consists of 14 residues. Germline V CDR1 and CDR2: ENHRY, SYGVKD. The trim removed 7 bases at V and 2 bases at J, leaving 7 bases unmatched. The CDR3 coding sequence is TGTGCCATCATCGGACAGGGAAAAGCCTACGAGCAGTACTTC. This encodes CAIIGQGKAYEQYF.

The chain recombines TRBV24-1 with TRBJ2-3; D is possibly TRBD1 (6 bases). CDR1 is KGHDR, CDR2 SFDVKD, per germline. This CDR3 spans 15 amino acids. Trimming left V 4 bases short and J 5 bases short, with 15 bases between. The CDR3 DNA sequence: TGTGCCACCAGTGAGGCCGAAACAGGGTTAGATACGCAGTATTTT. This sequence encodes CATSEAETGLDTQYF.

This rearrangement joins TRBV2 to TRBJ2-1, with D tentatively TRBD2 (7 bases). This CDR3 comprises 14 residues. V was cut by 6 bases and J by 6 bases, with 15 bases left in between. Looked up from germline, CDR1 is SNHLY and CDR2 is FYNNEI. The CDR3 region has the DNA TGTGCCAGCAGGAGCGGACTAGGGGGCAATGAGCAGTTCTTC. Translating it yields CASRSGLGGNEQFF.

This clonotype has a handful of counts. V is TRBV12-3 or TRBV12-4 and J is TRBJ2-1; D tentatively fits TRBD1 or TRBD2 (6 bases each). V gave up 6 bases and J gave up 4 bases, with 16 bases separating them. The CDR3 loop spans 15 amino acids. The CDR3 spells CASRPVEGVYNEQFF. The CDR3 nucleotides read TGTGCCAGCAGGCCAGTGGAGGGGGTATACAATGAGCAGTTCTTC.

The genes are TRBV7-9 and TRBJ2-5, with TRBD2 as a possible D gene (7 bases). Trimming removed 8 bases from V and 11 bases from J, with 21 bases in between. The CDR3 totals 13 residues. Germline V gene data show CDR1 as SEHNR and CDR2 as FQNEAQ (reference sequence). The CDR3 sequence is CASGGARGNEQYF. CDR3 nucleotides: TGTGCCAGCGGGGGGGCGCGAGGCAATGAGCAGTACTTC.

The chain combines TRBV27 with TRBJ1-2, with D possibly matching TRBD1 (5 bases). Germline-derived CDR1 and CDR2 are MNHEY and SMNVEV (reference sequence). Trimming took 6 bases from V and 4 from J, leaving 18 bases between them. The CDR3 spans 15 residues. In DNA, the CDR3 is TGTGCCAGCAGGGGCCGGGACGGGGGACGCTATGGCTACACCTTC. It is translated as CASRGRDGGRYGYTF.

Details on this clonotype: A much larger clone lies a single base off, so this may be a read error. The rearrangement uses TRBV29-1 and TRBJ2-5, with 7 bases fitting TRBD1. The CDR3 contains 15 residues. Trimming took 7 bases from V and 1 from J; bases not matched to a gene: 12. Germline V gene data show CDR1 as SQVTM and CDR2 as ANQGSEA. The CDR3: CSASMGQPSQETQYF. The DNA for the CDR3 is TGCAGCGCCTCGATGGGACAGCCTTCCCAAGAGACCCAGTACTTC.